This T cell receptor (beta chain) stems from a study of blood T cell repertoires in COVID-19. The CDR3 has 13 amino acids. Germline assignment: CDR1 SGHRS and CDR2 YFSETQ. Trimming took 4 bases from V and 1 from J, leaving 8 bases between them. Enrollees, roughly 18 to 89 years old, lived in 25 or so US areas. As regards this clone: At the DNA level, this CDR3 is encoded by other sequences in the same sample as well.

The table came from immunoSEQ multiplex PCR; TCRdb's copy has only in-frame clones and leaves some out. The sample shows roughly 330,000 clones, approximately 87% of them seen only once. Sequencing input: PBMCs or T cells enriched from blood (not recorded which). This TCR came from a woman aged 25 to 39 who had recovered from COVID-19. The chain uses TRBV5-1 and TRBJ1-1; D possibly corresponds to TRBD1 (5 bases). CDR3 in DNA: TGCGCCAGCAGCCTCACAGGGAACACTGAAGCTTTCTTT. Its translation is CASSLTGNTEAFF.